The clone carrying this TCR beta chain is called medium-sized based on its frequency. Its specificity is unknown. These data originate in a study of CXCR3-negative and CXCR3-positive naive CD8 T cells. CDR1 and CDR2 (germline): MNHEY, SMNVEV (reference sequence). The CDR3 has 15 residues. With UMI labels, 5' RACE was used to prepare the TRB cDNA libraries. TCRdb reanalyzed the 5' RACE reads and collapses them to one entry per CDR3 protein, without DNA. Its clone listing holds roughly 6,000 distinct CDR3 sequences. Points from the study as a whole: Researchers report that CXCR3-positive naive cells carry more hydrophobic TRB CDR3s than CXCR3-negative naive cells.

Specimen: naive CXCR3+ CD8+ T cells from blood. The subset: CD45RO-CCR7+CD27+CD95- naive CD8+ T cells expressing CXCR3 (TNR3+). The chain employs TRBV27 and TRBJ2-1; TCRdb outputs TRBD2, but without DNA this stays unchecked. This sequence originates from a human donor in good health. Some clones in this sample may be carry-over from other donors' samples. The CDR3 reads CASLALTSGYYEQFF.